This TCR beta chain emerged from a study of tumor and adjacent non-tumor tissue in lung cancer. As for the study in general: Samples averaged roughly 4.4 million productive TCRbeta reads each.

RNA was extracted from bulk tissue without any cell sorting. Germline assignment: CDR1 SQVTM and CDR2 ANQGSEA. The CDR3 contains 12 residues. As regards this clonotype: Germline is not matched at one junction end, which may reflect a read error.

TCRbeta libraries were built with three rounds of nested PCR, modified from ARM-PCR. One entry per CDR3 protein, called by TCRdb with MiXCR from the multiplex PCR reads. Counted here are 70,000 to 90,000 distinct CDR3 sequences, over 75% occurring once; the ten biggest clones make up approximately 12%. The receptor's source is a woman aged 45-59 years with non-small cell lung cancer. This chain connects TRBV29-1 to TRBJ1-4; D unresolved. The specimen was lung tumor tissue. The CDR3 sequence is CSVEHRREKLFF. The CDR3 coding sequence is TGCAGCGTTGAACACCGTAGGGAAAAACTATTTTTT. The entire variable domain, with the rest obtained from reference TRBV29-1 and TRBJ1-4, is as follows: SAVISQKPSRDICQRGTSLTIQCQVDSQVTMMFWYRQQPGQSLTLIATANQGSEATYESGFVIDKFPISRPNLTFSTLTVSNMSPEDSSIYLCSVEHRREKLFFGSGTQLSVL.